These T cell receptor beta chains were read from a single sample in a study of T-cell memory formation after mild COVID-19. TCRdb called the 5' RACE reads again in MiXCR, with one record for every CDR3 protein. Of roughly 350,000 distinct CDR3 sequences in the sample, around 28% were seen once. The sequencing input was PBMCs or a T cell subset sorted from them (not recorded which). The origin of the receptors is an adult woman who had mild COVID-19 (a few samples of this study predate the infection). Cell type and time point are not known. Each CDR3 is given without its conserved first and last residue. D genes are given only for firm matches.

v_gene	d_gene	CDR3aa
TRBV2	TRBD1	ASSDIGQAYEQY
TRBV5-5	TRBD1	ASSVDRVDYGYT
TRBV2	TRBD2	ASSDPSSGPKGETQY
TRBV19	TRBD1	ASRAGTGAYEQY
TRBV5-1	.	ASSLDPLGGAGELF
TRBV7-2	TRBD2	ASNQIAGGRTDTQY
TRBV6-6	.	ASSYSSLGDDTEAF
TRBV4-1	TRBD2	ASSLEAGYGGELF
TRBV6-6	TRBD1	ASNPPDRTGAYEQY
TRBV7-6	.	ASSLRASGAYDEQF
TRBV24-1	.	ATSGQEYDNEQF
TRBV23-1	.	ASSQLEGFSTDTQY
TRBV12-3/TRBV12-4	.	ASSLGLYRTQY
TRBV4-3	.	ASSPSESSYNEQF
TRBV6-6	TRBD1	ASSITVTGDNSPLH
TRBV5-1	TRBD1	ASSFQQGSTNEKLF
TRBV11-1	.	ASSLGGPEQY
TRBV5-4	TRBD1	ASSIPGQTPSQETQY
TRBV3-1	.	ASSSTAGTQY
TRBV11-2	TRBD2	ASSSPARGAGKNEQY
TRBV11-2	TRBD1	ASSRRQQGSELF
TRBV6-5	.	ASSYSMNRARETQY
TRBV5-1	.	ASSPGVGQETQY
TRBV4-1	TRBD1	ASSQGDRAYEQY
TRBV12-3/TRBV12-4	TRBD1	ASSSWTGGTEAF
TRBV24-1	TRBD2	ATSDFKAGLVETQY
TRBV4-1	TRBD1	ASSSEDRVVGTQY
TRBV5-1	.	ASSLSGTLLLAKNIQY
TRBV9	TRBD2	ASSVAPSGSMTGELF
TRBV29-1	.	SVEGSYEQY
TRBV7-2	TRBD1	ASSLGQGAPWGAF
TRBV6-1	.	ASSEASRTTGYT
TRBV5-5	TRBD2	ASGLLAGGVEQY
TRBV13	.	ASSGTGQETQY
TRBV29-1	.	SVDGQMYVNEQF
TRBV4-3	TRBD1	ASSQDGRTGDYEQY